These 28 T cell receptor beta chains originate from one sample sequenced in a study of long-term antiretroviral therapy in people with HIV. Researchers ran immunoSEQ v3.0 at survey level. Method: immunoSEQ multiplex PCR; TCRdb's copy keeps in-frame clones and lacks some. The repertoire includes some 40,000 clones, about 94% of them detected once, and approximately 2.2% sits in the top ten. The specimen comprised unsorted PBMCs, sampled 9 to 9.5 years after starting antiretroviral therapy. The origin of the receptors is a man aged 25-40 years with HIV.

V is TRBV30 and J is TRBJ1-1; D is perhaps TRBD1 (5 bases). This CDR3 region has 14 residues. The germline V gene encodes CDR1 GTSNPN and CDR2 SVGIG (reference sequence). V was shortened by 2 bases and J by 4 bases, with 14 bases between the two germline ends. CDR3 loop: CAWSLTVRGTEAFF. The CDR3 region has the DNA TGTGCCTGGAGTTTGACAGTAAGAGGCACTGAAGCTTTCTTT.

The V gene is TRBV11-2, the J gene TRBJ1-2; tentative D call: TRBD1 (5 bases). CDR1 and CDR2 from the germline V gene are SGHAT and FQNNGV. Trimming took 1 base from V and 6 from J, leaving 21 bases between them. CDR3 length equals 17 residues. The DNA of the CDR3 is TGTGCCAGCAGCTTAGGCCCCGGGACCGGGGGGATTAATGGCTACACCTTC. Residues: CASSLGPGTGGINGYTF.

The rearrangement links TRBV11-1 to TRBJ1-1; D is undetermined. Germline loops: CDR1 SGHAT, CDR2 FQDESV (reference sequence). Deletions cut 5 bases from V and 0 bases from J, with 13 bases between. The CDR3 extends over 15 amino acids. The CDR3 protein is CASSPRVGVNTEAFF. In DNA form, the CDR3 reads TGTGCCAGCAGCCCTAGGGTGGGCGTGAACACTGAAGCTTTCTTT.

The rearrangement joins TRBV10-3 to TRBJ2-3; D unclear. Germline CDR1 ENHRY, CDR2 SYGVKD. The CDR3 loop spans 15 amino acids. The V and J ends lost 8 bases and 0 bases respectively, with 15 bases between them. DNA of the CDR3: TGTGCCATCGCTTTGACGACCTCTAGCACAGATACGCAGTATTTT. Protein sequence: CAIALTTSSTDTQYF.

This rearrangement joins TRBV9 to TRBJ1-5, with TRBD1 matching over 9 bases. V was clipped by 7 bases and J by 6 bases; unmatched bases: 11. This CDR3 has 15 residues. CDR1 is SGDLS and CDR2 is YYNGEE in the germline V gene. CDR3 residues: CASAPGQGVGQPQHF. CDR3 nucleotides: TGTGCCAGCGCCCCGGGACAGGGTGTCGGTCAGCCCCAGCATTTT.

The chain employs TRBV9 and TRBJ2-2; no reliable D call. Germline assignment: CDR1 SGDLS and CDR2 YYNGEE. There are 14 residues in the CDR3. V dropped 2 bases and J dropped 4 bases, with 9 bases sitting between them. The chain's CDR3 is CASSVSHPTGELFF. In DNA form, the CDR3 reads TGTGCCAGCAGCGTTTCCCACCCCACCGGGGAGCTGTTTTTT.

The rearrangement links TRBV29-1 to TRBJ2-1, with 7 positions matching TRBD1. V was clipped by 6 bases and J by 6 bases; unmatched bases: 11. The length of the CDR3 is 14 residues. Germline V lookup: CDR1 SQVTM, CDR2 ANQGSEA. In DNA form, the CDR3 reads TGCAGCGTGAAGGTCCAGGACAGGCGCAATGAGCAGTTCTTC. Protein: CSVKVQDRRNEQFF.

The V and J genes are TRBV19 and TRBJ1-2, with no clear D. Trimming took 6 bases from V and 6 from J, leaving 11 bases between them. The germline V gene has CDR1 LNHDA and CDR2 SQIVND (reference sequence). The CDR3 contains 12 residues. The CDR3 here is CASSRPRDGYTF. The CDR3 nucleotides are TGTGCCAGTAGCCGCCCGAGGGATGGCTACACCTTC.

J is TRBJ1-2 and V is TRBV6-1, with D possibly matching TRBD1 (6 bases). The V gene lost 6 bases and the J gene lost 4 bases, with 18 bases spanning the gap. CDR1 and CDR2 (germline): MNHNS, SASEGT. This CDR3 spans 15 amino acids. The CDR3 is CASRPPGGAVYGYTF. The CDR3 coding sequence is TGTGCCAGCAGACCACCTGGGGGGGCGGTCTATGGCTACACCTTC.

The gene calls are TRBV5-5 and TRBJ1-1; D remains ambiguous. This CDR3 contains 14 residues. Germline CDR1 and CDR2: SGHKS and YYEKEE (reference sequence). With 0 bases removed from V and 5 bases from J, the gap between germline ends came to 11 bases. The CDR3, as DNA: TGTGCCAGCAGCTTGGAGGCGGGAGGTACTGAAGCTTTCTTT. Translating gives CASSLEAGGTEAFF. Full variable domain (outside the CDR3, taken from reference TRBV5-5 and TRBJ1-1): DAGVTQSPTHLIKTRGQQVTLRCSPISGHKSVSWYQQVLGQGPQFIFQYYEKEERGRGNFPDRFSARQFPNYSSELNVNALLLGDSALYLCASSLEAGGTEAFFGQGTRLTVV.

The J gene is TRBJ1-1, the V gene TRBV6-6; 9 nucleotides match TRBD1. Germline V CDR1 and CDR2: MNHNY, SVGAGI (reference sequence). The CDR3 extends over 15 amino acids. J was trimmed by 0 bases and V by 10 bases; bases with no gene match: 9. The CDR3 nucleotides are TGTGCCACCTTTCCGGGACAGGGAATGAACACTGAAGCTTTCTTT. Protein product: CATFPGQGMNTEAFF.

The chain uses TRBV4-1 and TRBJ2-2; D remains unclear. CDR1 MGHRA and CDR2 YSYEKL come from the germline V gene. V lost 1 base to trimming and J lost 4 bases, with 4 bases between them. This CDR3 is built from 13 residues. The CDR3 coding sequence is TGCGCCAGCAGCCAAGTAGGCACCGGGGAGCTGTTTTTT. This gives the protein CASSQVGTGELFF.

The chain combines TRBV2 with TRBJ1-6; 7 nucleotides line up with TRBD1. The CDR3 totals 16 residues. V was clipped by 6 bases and J by 0 bases; unmatched bases: 5. Looked up from germline, CDR1 is SNHLY and CDR2 is FYNNEI. The CDR3 region is CASRAGQSSYNSPLHF. CDR3 nucleotides: TGTGCCAGCAGGGCGGGACAGTCCTCCTATAATTCACCCCTCCACTTT.

This rearrangement joins TRBV11-2 to TRBJ2-3; D call uncertain. Between the trimmed V and J ends, which lost 0 bases and 5 bases, there was a span of 9 bases. The length of the CDR3 is 14 residues. CDR1 SGHAT and CDR2 FQNNGV come from the germline V gene. CDR3 loop: CASSLDRVLDTQYF. The DNA for the CDR3 is TGTGCCAGCAGCTTAGATCGGGTCCTAGATACGCAGTATTTT.

This clone was seen more than once but under ten times. The chain employs TRBV6-1 and TRBJ1-5; D uncertain. V lost 1 base and J lost 10, with 14 bases in between. The CDR3 extends over 14 amino acids. Germline assignment: CDR1 MNHNS and CDR2 SASEGT. Written as DNA, the CDR3 is TGTGCCAGCAGTGAAGGGGGAGAGGTGAGTCCCCAGCATTTT. This codes for CASSEGGEVSPQHF.

The V call is TRBV5-1, the J call TRBJ2-3; the match to TRBD2 covers 13 bases. Germline V lookup: CDR1 SGHRS, CDR2 YFSETQ. The CDR3 consists of 16 residues. J lost 5 bases, V lost 4 bases, and 7 bases had no gene match. This CDR3 reads CASSTGTSGVQDTQYF. The CDR3 DNA is TGCGCCAGCAGCACCGGGACTAGCGGGGTCCAAGATACGCAGTATTTT. The complete variable domain, with remaining parts taken from reference TRBV5-1 and TRBJ2-3, reads KAGVTQTPRYLIKTRGQQVTLSCSPISGHRSVSWYQQTPGQGLQFLFEYFSETQRNKGNFPGRFSGRQFSNSRSEMNVSTLELGDSALYLCASSTGTSGVQDTQYFGPGTRLTVL.

The chain is built from TRBV6-6 and TRBJ1-4, with 11 bases matching TRBD1. V was clipped by 4 bases and J by 8 bases; unmatched bases: 3. The germline V gene encodes CDR1 MNHNY and CDR2 SVGAGI (reference sequence). The CDR3 is 14 amino acids. The CDR3 DNA reads as TGTGCCAGCAGTTGGGGACAGGGGGAGGAAAAACTGTTTTTT. Its translation is CASSWGQGEEKLFF.

The rearrangement joins TRBV2 to TRBJ2-7; perhaps D is TRBD1 or TRBD2 (5 bases each). V was shortened by 3 bases and J by 2 bases, with 14 bases between the two germline ends. Germline assignment: CDR1 SNHLY and CDR2 FYNNEI. This CDR3 is built from 15 residues. The CDR3 coding sequence is TGTGCCAGCAGTGACGAGCCCGGGGCGCCCTACGAGCAGTACGTC. Its translation is CASSDEPGAPYEQYV.

The chain is built from TRBV12-5 and TRBJ2-1, with a possible D match to TRBD1 (7 bases). This CDR3 contains 16 residues. Trimming took off 5 bases at V and 4 bases at J, with 18 bases between the two ends. The germline V gene has CDR1 LGHNT and CDR2 FRNRAP. The chain's CDR3 is CASGPAGQPPYNEQFF. The CDR3 bases are TGTGCTAGTGGTCCGGCGGGACAGCCACCTTACAATGAGCAGTTCTTC.

The chain carries TRBV14 and TRBJ2-5, with D maybe TRBD2 (6 bases). CDR3 size: 15 residues. The V end was cut by 5 bases, the J end by 5 bases, with 18 bases between. Per germline, CDR1 SGHDN and CDR2 FVKESK. The CDR3 nucleotides read TGTGCCAGCAGCGAGGGGAGGCGCCACGGTGAGACCCAGTACTTC. Its protein is CASSEGRRHGETQYF.

This chain links TRBV30 with TRBJ2-7, with 7 bases aligning to TRBD1. The CDR3 covers 12 residues. Trimming took 1 base from V and 4 from J; bases not matched to a gene: 1. Per the germline V gene, CDR1 is GTSNPN and CDR2 is SVGIG (reference sequence). The CDR3 spells CAWSETGYEQYF. The CDR3 coding sequence is TGTGCCTGGAGTGAGACAGGGTACGAGCAGTACTTC. Full variable domain (rest looked up from reference TRBV30 and TRBJ2-7): SQTIHQWPATLVQPVGSPLSLECTVEGTSNPNLYWYRQAAGRGLQLLFYSVGIGQISSEVPQNLSASRPQDRQFILSSKKLLLSDSGFYLCAWSETGYEQYFGPGTRLTVT.

This sequence joins TRBV4-1 and TRBJ2-7; 8 nucleotides align to TRBD2. Germline loops: CDR1 MGHRA, CDR2 YSYEKL. V trimming: 3 bases; J trimming: 1 base; junction bases outside the gene matches: 5. There are 15 residues in the CDR3. CDR3 nucleotide sequence: TGCGCCAGCAGCCAGGCGGTAGCGGGATCCTACGAGCAGTACTTC. It codes for CASSQAVAGSYEQYF.

This sequence joins TRBV5-1 and TRBJ2-5, with 12 bases that match TRBD1. V was clipped by 4 bases and J by 5 bases; unmatched bases: 12. CDR1 is SGHRS and CDR2 is YFSETQ in the germline V gene. The CDR3 consists of 17 residues. In nucleotides, the CDR3 is TGCGCCAGCAGCCCTCGAACGGGACAGGGGGCGCGGGAGACCCAGTACTTC. Its protein is CASSPRTGQGARETQYF. Supplemented by reference TRBV5-1 and TRBJ2-5, the full variable domain reads KAGVTQTPRYLIKTRGQQVTLSCSPISGHRSVSWYQQTPGQGLQFLFEYFSETQRNKGNFPGRFSGRQFSNSRSEMNVSTLELGDSALYLCASSPRTGQGARETQYFGPGTRLLVL.

V is TRBV19 and J is TRBJ1-3; no firm D call. Germline lookup yields CDR1 LNHDA and CDR2 SQIVND (reference sequence). The length of the CDR3 is 14 residues. V was clipped by 5 bases and J by 2 bases, with 10 bases between them. The CDR3 region has the DNA TGTGCCAGTAGTGTACAGTACGCTGGAAACACCATATATTTT. It is translated as CASSVQYAGNTIYF.

The J gene is TRBJ1-2, the V gene TRBV19, with D possibly TRBD1 on 5 matching bases. Trimming pared 4 bases from V and 0 bases from J, leaving 9 bases between. Germline V gene sequence: CDR1 LNHDA, CDR2 SQIVND (reference sequence). There are 14 residues in the CDR3. The DNA of the CDR3 is TGTGCCAGTAGTAGTTGGACAACTAACTATGGCTACACCTTC. Amino acids: CASSSWTTNYGYTF.

The genes are TRBV19 and TRBJ1-4; D not resolved. Looked up from germline, CDR1 is LNHDA and CDR2 is SQIVND (reference sequence). The CDR3 is 16 residues long. The V end was cut by 5 bases, the J end by 7 bases, with 20 bases between. For the CDR3, the DNA is TGTGCCAGTAGTCCCGGGAGCTCCTATCGGGTTGAAAAACTGTTTTTT. Translating it yields CASSPGSSYRVEKLFF.

This chain joins TRBV25-1 and TRBJ2-3; D not certain. The CDR3 has 14 residues. Per germline, CDR1 MGHDK and CDR2 SYGVNS. V was shortened by 1 base and J by 0 bases, with 5 bases between the two germline ends. CDR3 amino acids: CASSELGSTDTQYF. In DNA form, the CDR3 reads TGTGCCAGCAGTGAATTAGGCAGCACAGATACGCAGTATTTT.

The chain carries TRBV9 and TRBJ1-1; tentative D call: TRBD1 (5 bases). The V and J ends lost 2 bases and 7 bases respectively, with 9 bases between them. The CDR3 runs 12 residues. Germline V CDR1 and CDR2: SGDLS, YYNGEE. The CDR3 here is CASSVGGSEAFF. DNA of the CDR3: TGTGCCAGCAGCGTTGGGGGTAGTGAAGCTTTCTTT.